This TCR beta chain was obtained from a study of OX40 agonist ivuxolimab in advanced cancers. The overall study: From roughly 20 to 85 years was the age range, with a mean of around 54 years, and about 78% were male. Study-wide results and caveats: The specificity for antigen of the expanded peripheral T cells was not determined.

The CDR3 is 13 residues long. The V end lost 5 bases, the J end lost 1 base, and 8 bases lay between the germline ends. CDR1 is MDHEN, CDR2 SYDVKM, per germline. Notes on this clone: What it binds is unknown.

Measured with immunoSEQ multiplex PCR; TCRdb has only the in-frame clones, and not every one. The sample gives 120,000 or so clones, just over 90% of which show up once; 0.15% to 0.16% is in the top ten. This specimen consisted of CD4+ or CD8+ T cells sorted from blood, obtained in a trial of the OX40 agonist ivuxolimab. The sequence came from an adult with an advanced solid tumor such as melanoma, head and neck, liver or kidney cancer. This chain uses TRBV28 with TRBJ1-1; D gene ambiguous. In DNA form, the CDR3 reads TGTGCCAGCAGTCCCCCCACGAACACTGAAGCTTTCTTT. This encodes CASSPPTNTEAFF.